This T cell receptor beta chain was recovered during a study of PD-1 blockade in classical Hodgkin lymphoma (dated by TCRdb to between 2020 and 2021). About the study as a whole: A peripheral blood immune signature of response to PD-1 blockade in classical Hodgkin lymphoma was defined using TCR beta sequencing and CyTOF.

The germline V gene encodes CDR1 MNHEY and CDR2 SVGAGI. The CDR3 starts with the cysteine, ends with the phenylalanine, and has 16 residues. Only the CDR3 part of the read is kept: 48 bases, read in frame from the first base. The germline V end is reduced by 2 bases and the J end by 4 bases; junction bases left unmatched: 4. Concerning this clone: Its recognized antigen is unknown. Per-nucleotide qualities are absent, and no much larger clonotype sits a single base away.

The time point label, read with the paper, signifies: newly diagnosed, previously untreated cHL patient sample. PBMCs from patients with newly diagnosed, previously untreated classical Hodgkin lymphoma were sequenced as a comparison group for the relapsed/refractory trial patients. After peripheral blood was drawn into 8 mL Vacutainer Cell Preparation Tubes, PBMCs were isolated by centrifugation and then cryopreserved. The Qiagen DNeasy kit was used to extract genomic DNA from unsorted PBMCs and from the negatively selected CD4+ and CD8+ fractions. TCR beta CDR3 regions were amplified by immunoSEQ multiplex PCR using primers annealing to V and J segments. A synthetic immune receptor repertoire was used to minimize amplification bias, and any residual bias was removed computationally once sequencing was done. The study's processing was this. Repertoire diversity was quantified as the Shannon entropy index using custom Python scripts. Unsorted, CD4+ and CD8+ repertoires were analyzed separately, except in combined analyses where CD4+ and CD8+ sequences were merged in silico. As stored in TCRdb, this immuneACCESS dataset retains in-frame rearrangements with V and J assigned. A fraction of the clones does not appear; measured against another copy, unresolved V genes explain less than half of the discrepancy, and the remainder lacks a known reason. V, J and clone size are those of that table, while D and trimming were read from the DNA. This sample holds under 80,000 clones; about 94% were observed only once. About 2.6% of the sample goes to the ten largest clones.

Broader findings and caveats from the paper: The study covered only a single clinical trial cohort, and the causes of the repertoire differences, possibly disease activity or prior therapy, were still not defined. Baseline TCR diversity was reported as lower in newly diagnosed patients than in healthy donors, and lower still in relapsed/refractory patients.

Input material: peripheral blood mononuclear cells (PBMCs). The sequence was obtained from a human donor with classical Hodgkin lymphoma. The chain links TRBV6-5 with TRBJ2-7, and TRBD2 matches 14 of the central bases. The bases are TGTGCCAGCAGTTACACGGGACTAGCGGGGGCTTACGAGCAGTACTTC. The translation is CASSYTGLAGAYEQYF.